This entry describes one T cell receptor (beta chain). This specimen comes from a study of shared clonotypes between healthy human individuals. Repertoires were generated with immunoSEQ multiplex PCR, while TCRdb's copy carries only in-frame clones and drops some. The sample has fewer than 2.5 million clones; approximately 94% are singletons. What was sequenced was naive CD4+ T cells from PBMCs. Subset described: CD45RA+ positively selected. This receptor was identified in a man between 18 and 29 years old in good health. Some clones in this sample may be carry-over from other donors' samples.

CDR3 amino acids: CATSSLGGAINEQFF. For the CDR3, the DNA is TGTGCCACCAGCAGCCTTGGGGGAGCGATCAATGAGCAGTTCTTC. The chain joins TRBV15 to TRBJ2-1; either TRBD1 or TRBD2 may fit D (5 bases each). Trimming took 3 bases from V and 6 from J, leaving 15 bases between them. This CDR3 region has 15 residues. The germline V gene encodes CDR1 LNHNV and CDR2 YYDKDF (reference sequence). Using reference TRBV15 and TRBJ2-1 for the parts outside the CDR3, the full variable domain is DAMVIQNPRYQVTQFGKPVTLSCSQTLNHNVMYWYQQKSSQAPKLLFHYYDKDFNNEADTPDNFQSRRPNTSFCFLDIRSPGLGDTAMYLCATSSLGGAINEQFFGPGTRLTVL.